This entry features one T cell receptor (beta chain) sequence. The sample belongs to a study of CD8+CD57+ T cells in acquired aplastic anemia. The template for TCR beta VDJ and CDR3 sequence profiling was genomic DNA. TCRdb independently ran MiXCR on the reads; one entry per CDR3 protein. The sample lists about 150,000 distinct CDR3 sequences, approximately 52% occurring once. Sequenced patients had shown CD8+CD57+ cell expansion by flow cytometry. This sequence was found in a human donor with aplastic anemia. Sample: sorted CD4+, CD8+, or CD8+CD57+ T cells (not recorded which) from PBMCs.

CDR3 protein: CATSVAYEQYF. In nucleotides, the CDR3 is TGTGCCACCTCCGTTGCCTACGAGCAGTACTTC. The chain links TRBV19 to TRBJ2-7; D gene unclear. Per germline, CDR1 LNHDA and CDR2 SQIVND (reference sequence). The V gene lost 10 bases and the J gene lost 2 bases, with 9 bases spanning the gap. The CDR3 extends over 11 amino acids.